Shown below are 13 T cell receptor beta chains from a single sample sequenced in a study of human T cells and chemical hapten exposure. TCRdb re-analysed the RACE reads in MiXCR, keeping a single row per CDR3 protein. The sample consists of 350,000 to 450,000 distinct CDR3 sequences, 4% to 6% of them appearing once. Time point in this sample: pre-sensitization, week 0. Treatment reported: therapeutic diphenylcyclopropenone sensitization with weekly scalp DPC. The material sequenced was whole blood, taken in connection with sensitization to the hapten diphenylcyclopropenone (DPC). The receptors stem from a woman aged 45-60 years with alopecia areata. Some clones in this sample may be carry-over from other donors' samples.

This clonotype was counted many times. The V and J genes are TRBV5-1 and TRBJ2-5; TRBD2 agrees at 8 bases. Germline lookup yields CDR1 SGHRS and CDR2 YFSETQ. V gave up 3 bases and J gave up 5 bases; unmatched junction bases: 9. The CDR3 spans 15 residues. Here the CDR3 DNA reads TGCGCCAGCAGCTCCTCGGACGGGGGGGCTGAGACCCAGTACTTC. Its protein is CASSSSDGGAETQYF.

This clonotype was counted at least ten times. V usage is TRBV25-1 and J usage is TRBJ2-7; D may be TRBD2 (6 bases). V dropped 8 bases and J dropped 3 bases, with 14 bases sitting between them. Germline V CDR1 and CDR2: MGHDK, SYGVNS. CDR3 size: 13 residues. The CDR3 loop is CASLGVADYEQYF. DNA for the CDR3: TGTGCCAGCCTCGGGGTAGCGGACTACGAGCAGTACTTC.

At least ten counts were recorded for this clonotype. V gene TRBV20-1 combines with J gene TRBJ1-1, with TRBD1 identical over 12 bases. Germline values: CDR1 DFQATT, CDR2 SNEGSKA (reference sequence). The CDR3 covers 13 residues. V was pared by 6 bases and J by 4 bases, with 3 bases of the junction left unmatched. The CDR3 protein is CSAGDRGLTEAFF. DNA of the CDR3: TGCAGTGCGGGGGACAGGGGGCTCACTGAAGCTTTCTTT.

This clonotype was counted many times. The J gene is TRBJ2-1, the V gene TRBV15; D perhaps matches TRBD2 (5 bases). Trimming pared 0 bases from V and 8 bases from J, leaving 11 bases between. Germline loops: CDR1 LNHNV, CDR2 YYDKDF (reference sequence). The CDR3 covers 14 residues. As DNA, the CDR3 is TGTGCCACCAGCAGAGATCGAGGTAGCGATGAGCAGTTCTTC. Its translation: CATSRDRGSDEQFF.

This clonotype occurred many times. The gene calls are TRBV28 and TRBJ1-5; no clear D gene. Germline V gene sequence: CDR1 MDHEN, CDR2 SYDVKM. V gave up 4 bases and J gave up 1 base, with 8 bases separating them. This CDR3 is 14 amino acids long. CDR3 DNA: TGTGCCAGCAGTTACGGGTTGAGCAATCAGCCCCAGCATTTT. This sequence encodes CASSYGLSNQPQHF.

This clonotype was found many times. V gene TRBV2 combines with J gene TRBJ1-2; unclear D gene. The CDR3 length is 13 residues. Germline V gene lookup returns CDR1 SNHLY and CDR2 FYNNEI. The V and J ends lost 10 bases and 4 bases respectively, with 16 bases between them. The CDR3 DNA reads TGTGCCAACCGCGGGTCAGCCGCCTATGGCTACACCTTC. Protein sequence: CANRGSAAYGYTF.

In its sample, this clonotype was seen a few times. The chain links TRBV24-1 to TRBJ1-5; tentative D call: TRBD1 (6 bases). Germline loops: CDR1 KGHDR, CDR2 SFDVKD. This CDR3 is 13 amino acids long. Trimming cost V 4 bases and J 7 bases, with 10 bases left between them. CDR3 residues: CATSDGGQQPQHF. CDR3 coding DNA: TGTGCCACCAGTGACGGGGGGCAACAGCCCCAGCATTTT.

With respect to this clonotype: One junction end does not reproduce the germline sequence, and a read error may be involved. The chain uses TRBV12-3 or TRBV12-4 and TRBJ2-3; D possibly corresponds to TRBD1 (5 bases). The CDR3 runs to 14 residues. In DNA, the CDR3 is TGTGCCAGCAGTTCCGGACATCCCACAGATTCGCAGTATTTT. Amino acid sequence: CASSSGHPTDSQYF.

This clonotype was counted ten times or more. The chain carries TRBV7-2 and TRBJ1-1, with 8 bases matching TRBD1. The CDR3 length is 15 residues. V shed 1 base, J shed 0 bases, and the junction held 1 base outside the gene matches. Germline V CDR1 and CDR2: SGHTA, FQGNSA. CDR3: CASSLGTGLNTEAFF. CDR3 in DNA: TGTGCCAGCAGCTTAGGGACAGGGCTGAACACTGAAGCTTTCTTT.

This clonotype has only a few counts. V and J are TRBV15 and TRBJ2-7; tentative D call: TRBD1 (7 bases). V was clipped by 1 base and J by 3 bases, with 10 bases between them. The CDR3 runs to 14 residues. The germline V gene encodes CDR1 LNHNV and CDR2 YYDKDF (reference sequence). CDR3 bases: TGTGCCACCAGCAGAGGCGGGACAGTCTACGAGCAGTACTTC. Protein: CATSRGGTVYEQYF.

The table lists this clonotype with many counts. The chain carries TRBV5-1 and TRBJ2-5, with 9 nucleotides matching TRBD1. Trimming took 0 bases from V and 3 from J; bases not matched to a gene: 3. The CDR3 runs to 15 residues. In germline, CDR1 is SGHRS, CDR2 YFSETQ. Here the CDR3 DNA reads TGCGCCAGCAGCTTGGAGGGGGACAGGGAAGAGACCCAGTACTTC. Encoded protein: CASSLEGDREETQYF.

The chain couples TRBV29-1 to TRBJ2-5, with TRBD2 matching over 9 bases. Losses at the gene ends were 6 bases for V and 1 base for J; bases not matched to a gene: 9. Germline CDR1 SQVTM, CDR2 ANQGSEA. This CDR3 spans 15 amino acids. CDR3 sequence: CSVVGTSSFQETQYF. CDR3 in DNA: TGCAGCGTCGTAGGGACTAGCAGCTTCCAAGAGACCCAGTACTTC.

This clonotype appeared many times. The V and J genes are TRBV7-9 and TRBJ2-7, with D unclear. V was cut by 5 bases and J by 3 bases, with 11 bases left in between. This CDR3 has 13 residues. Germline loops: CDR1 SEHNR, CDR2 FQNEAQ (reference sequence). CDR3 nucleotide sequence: TGTGCCAGCAGCCCACCCCAGAACTACGAGCAGTACTTC. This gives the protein CASSPPQNYEQYF.